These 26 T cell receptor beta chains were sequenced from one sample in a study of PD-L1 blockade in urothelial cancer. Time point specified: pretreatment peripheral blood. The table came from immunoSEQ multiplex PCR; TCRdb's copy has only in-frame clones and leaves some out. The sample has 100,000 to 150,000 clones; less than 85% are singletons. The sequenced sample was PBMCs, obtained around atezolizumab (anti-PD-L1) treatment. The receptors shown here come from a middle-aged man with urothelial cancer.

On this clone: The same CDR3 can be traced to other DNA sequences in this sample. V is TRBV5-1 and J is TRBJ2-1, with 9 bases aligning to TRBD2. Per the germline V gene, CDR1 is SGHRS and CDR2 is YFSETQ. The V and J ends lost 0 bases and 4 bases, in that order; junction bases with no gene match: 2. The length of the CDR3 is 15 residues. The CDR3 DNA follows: TGCGCCAGCAGCTTGGGTCTAGCGGGATACAATGAGCAGTTCTTC. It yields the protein CASSLGLAGYNEQFF.

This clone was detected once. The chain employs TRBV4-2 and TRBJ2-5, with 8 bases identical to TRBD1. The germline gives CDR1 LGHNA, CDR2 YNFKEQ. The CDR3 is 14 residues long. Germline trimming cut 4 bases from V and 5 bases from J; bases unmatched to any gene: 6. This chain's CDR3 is CASSPRGRRETQYF. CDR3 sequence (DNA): TGTGCCAGCAGCCCCAGGGGGCGCCGTGAGACCCAGTACTTC.

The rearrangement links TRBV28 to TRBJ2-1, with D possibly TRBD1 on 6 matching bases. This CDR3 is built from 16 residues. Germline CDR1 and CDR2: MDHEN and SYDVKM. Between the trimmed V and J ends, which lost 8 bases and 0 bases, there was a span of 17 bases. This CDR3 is CASYPQGKGSYNEQFF. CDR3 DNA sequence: TGTGCCAGCTACCCTCAGGGGAAAGGCTCCTACAATGAGCAGTTCTTC.

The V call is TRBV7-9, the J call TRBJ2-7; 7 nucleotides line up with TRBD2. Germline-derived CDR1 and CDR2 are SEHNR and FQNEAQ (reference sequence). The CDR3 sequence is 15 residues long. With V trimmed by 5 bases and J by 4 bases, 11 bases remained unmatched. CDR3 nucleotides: TGTGCCAGCAGCCCGTCTGGCGGGAGAGGATACGAGCAGTACTTC. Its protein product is CASSPSGGRGYEQYF.

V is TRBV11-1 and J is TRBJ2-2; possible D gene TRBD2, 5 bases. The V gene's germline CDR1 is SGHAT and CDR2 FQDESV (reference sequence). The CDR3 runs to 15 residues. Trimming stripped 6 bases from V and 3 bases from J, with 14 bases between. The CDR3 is CASSRTAGDTGELFF. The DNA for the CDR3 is TGTGCCAGCAGTCGTACAGCCGGGGACACCGGGGAGCTGTTTTTT.

CDR3 residues: CASSQDRARAKNSPLHF. The DNA for the CDR3 is TGTGCCAGCAGCCAAGATCGGGCCAGGGCGAAGAATTCACCCCTCCACTTT. The chain employs TRBV4-2 and TRBJ1-6, with D perhaps TRBD1 (5 bases). V was pared by 0 bases and J by 7 bases, with 16 bases between. CDR3 length: 17 residues. Germline values: CDR1 LGHNA, CDR2 YNFKEQ.

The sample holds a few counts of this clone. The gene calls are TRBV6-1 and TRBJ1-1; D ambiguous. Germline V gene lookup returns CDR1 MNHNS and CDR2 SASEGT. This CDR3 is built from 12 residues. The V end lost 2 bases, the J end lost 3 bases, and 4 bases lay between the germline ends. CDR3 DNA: TGTGCCAGCAGTGAAATCTACACTGAAGCTTTCTTT. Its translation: CASSEIYTEAFF.

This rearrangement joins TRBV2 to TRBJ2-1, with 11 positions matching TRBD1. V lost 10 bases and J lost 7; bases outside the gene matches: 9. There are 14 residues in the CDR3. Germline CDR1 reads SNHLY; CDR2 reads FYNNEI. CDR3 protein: CAILRDRGSNEQFF. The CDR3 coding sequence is TGTGCCATCTTGAGGGACAGGGGGAGTAATGAGCAGTTCTTC. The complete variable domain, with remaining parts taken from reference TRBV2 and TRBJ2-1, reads EPEVTQTPSHQVTQMGQEVILRCVPISNHLYFYWYRQILGQKVEFLVSFYNNEISEKSEIFDDQFSVERPDGSNFTLKIRSTKLEDSAMYFCAILRDRGSNEQFFGPGTRLTVL.

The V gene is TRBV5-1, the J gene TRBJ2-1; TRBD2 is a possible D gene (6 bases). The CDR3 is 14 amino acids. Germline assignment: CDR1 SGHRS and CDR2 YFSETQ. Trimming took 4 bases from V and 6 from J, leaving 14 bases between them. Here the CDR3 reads CASSQRDWSNEQFF. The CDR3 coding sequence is TGCGCCAGCAGCCAAAGGGACTGGAGCAATGAGCAGTTCTTC.

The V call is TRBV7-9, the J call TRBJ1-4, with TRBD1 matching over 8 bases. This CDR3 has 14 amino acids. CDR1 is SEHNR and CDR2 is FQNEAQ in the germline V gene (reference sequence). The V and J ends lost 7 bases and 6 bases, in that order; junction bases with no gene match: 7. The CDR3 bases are TGTGCCAGCACTTTAGACAGGGGCGATGAAAAACTGTTTTTT. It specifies CASTLDRGDEKLFF. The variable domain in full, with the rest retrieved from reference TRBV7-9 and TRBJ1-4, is DTGVSQNPRHKITKRGQNVTFRCDPISEHNRLYWYRQTLGQGPEFLTYFQNEAQLEKSRLLSDRFSAERPKGSFSTLEIQRTEQGDSAMYLCASTLDRGDEKLFFGSGTQLSVL.

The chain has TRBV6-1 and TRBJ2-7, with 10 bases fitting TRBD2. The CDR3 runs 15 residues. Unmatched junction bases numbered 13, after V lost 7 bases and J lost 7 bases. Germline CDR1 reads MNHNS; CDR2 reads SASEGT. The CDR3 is CASTSTPSGSGEQYF. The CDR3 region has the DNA TGTGCCAGCACCTCAACCCCTAGCGGGAGTGGGGAGCAGTACTTC.

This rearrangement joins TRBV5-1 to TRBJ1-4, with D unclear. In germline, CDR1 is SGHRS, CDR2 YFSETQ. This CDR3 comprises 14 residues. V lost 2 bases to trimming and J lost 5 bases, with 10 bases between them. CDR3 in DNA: TGCGCCAGCAGCTTTGGCGGAACGAATGAAAAACTGTTTTTT. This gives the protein CASSFGGTNEKLFF.

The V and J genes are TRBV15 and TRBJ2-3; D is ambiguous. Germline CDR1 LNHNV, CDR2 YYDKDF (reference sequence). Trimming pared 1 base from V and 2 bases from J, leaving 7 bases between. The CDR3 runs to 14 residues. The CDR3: CATSRAPYTDTQYF. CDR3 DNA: TGTGCCACCAGCAGAGCCCCTTACACAGATACGCAGTATTTT.

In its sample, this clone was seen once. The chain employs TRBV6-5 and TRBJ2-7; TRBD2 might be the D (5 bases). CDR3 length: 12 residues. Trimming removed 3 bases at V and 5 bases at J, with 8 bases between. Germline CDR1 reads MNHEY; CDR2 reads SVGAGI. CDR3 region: CASSYPGDEQYF. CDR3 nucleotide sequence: TGTGCCAGCAGTTATCCCGGGGACGAGCAGTACTTC.

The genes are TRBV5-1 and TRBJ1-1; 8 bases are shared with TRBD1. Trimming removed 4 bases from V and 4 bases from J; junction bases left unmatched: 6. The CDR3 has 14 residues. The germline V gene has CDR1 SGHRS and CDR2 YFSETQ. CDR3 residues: CASSGGQGSTEAFF. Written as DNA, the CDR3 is TGCGCCAGCAGCGGCGGACAGGGTTCCACTGAAGCTTTCTTT. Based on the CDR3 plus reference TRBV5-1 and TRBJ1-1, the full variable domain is KAGVTQTPRYLIKTRGQQVTLSCSPISGHRSVSWYQQTPGQGLQFLFEYFSETQRNKGNFPGRFSGRQFSNSRSEMNVSTLELGDSALYLCASSGGQGSTEAFFGQGTRLTVV.

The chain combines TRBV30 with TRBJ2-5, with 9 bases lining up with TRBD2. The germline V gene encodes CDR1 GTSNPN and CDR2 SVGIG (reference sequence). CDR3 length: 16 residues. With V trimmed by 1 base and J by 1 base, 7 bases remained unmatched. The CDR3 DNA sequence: TGTGCCTGGAGTGAATTTGGGCGGGAGGGCCAAGAGACCCAGTACTTC. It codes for CAWSEFGREGQETQYF.

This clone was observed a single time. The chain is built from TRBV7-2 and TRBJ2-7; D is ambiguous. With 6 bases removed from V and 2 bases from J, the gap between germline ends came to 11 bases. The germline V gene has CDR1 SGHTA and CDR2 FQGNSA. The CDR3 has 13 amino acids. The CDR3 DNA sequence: TGTGCCAGCAGTAGAGATCTAGCCTACGAGCAGTACTTC. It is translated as CASSRDLAYEQYF. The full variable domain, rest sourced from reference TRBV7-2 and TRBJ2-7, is GAGVSQSPSNKVTEKGKDVELRCDPISGHTALYWYRQSLGQGLEFLIYFQGNSAPDKSGLPSDRFSAERTGGSVSTLTIQRTQQEDSAVYLCASSRDLAYEQYFGPGTRLTVT.

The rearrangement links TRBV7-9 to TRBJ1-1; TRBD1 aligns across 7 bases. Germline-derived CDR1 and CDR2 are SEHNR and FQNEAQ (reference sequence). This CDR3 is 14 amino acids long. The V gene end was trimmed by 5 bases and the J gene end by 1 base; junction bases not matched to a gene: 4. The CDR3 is CASSQGQPNTEAFF. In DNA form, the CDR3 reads TGTGCCAGCAGCCAGGGACAGCCGAACACTGAAGCTTTCTTT.

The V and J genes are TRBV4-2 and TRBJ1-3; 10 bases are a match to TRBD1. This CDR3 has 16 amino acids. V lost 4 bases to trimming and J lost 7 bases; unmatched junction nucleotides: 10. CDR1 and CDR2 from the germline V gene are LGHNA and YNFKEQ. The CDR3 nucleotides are TGTGCCAGCAGCCTCCCCGGGACAGGGGACTCCAACACCATATATTTT. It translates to CASSLPGTGDSNTIYF.

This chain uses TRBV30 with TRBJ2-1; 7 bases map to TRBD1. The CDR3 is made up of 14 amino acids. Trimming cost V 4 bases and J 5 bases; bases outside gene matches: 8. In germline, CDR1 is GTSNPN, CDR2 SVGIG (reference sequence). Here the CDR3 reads CAWKGGTQNNEQFF. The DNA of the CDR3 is TGTGCCTGGAAAGGGGGCACGCAAAACAATGAGCAGTTCTTC.

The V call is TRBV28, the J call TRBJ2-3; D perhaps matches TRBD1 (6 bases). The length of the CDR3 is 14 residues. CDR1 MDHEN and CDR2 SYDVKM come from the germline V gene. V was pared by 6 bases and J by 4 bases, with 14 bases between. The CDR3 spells CASSPQTGPDTQYF. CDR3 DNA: TGTGCCAGCAGCCCCCAGACAGGTCCAGATACGCAGTATTTT.

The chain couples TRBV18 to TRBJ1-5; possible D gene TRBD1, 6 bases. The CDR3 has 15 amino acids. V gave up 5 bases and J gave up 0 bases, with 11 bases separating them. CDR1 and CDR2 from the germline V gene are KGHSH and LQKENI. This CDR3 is CASSETGYSNQPQHF. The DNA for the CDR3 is TGTGCCAGCTCAGAGACAGGATATAGCAATCAGCCCCAGCATTTT.

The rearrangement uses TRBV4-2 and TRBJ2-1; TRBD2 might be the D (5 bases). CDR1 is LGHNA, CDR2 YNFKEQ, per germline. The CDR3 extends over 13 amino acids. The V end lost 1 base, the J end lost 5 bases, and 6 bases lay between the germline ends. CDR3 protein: CASSQVRDNEQFF. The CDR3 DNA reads TGTGCCAGCAGCCAAGTGAGGGACAATGAGCAGTTCTTC.

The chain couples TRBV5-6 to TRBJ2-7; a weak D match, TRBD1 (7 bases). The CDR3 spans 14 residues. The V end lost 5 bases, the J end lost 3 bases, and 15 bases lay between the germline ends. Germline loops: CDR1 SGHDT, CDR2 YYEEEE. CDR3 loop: CASSPAGQYYEQYF. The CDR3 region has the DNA TGTGCCAGCAGTCCCGCGGGACAGTACTACGAGCAGTACTTC.

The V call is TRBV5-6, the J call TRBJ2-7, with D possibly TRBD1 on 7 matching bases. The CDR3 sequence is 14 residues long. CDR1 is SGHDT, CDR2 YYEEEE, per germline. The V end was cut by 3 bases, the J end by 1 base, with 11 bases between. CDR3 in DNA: TGTGCCAGCAGCTCACAGGGGAGGTCCTACGAGCAGTACTTC. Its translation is CASSSQGRSYEQYF.

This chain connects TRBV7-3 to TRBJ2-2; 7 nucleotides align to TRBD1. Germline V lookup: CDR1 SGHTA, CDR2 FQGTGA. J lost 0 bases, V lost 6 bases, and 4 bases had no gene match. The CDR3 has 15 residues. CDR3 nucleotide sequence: TGTGCCAGCAGTCCCGGGACAGCGAACACCGGGGAGCTGTTTTTT. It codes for CASSPGTANTGELFF.